These 17 T cell receptor beta chains came from one sample sequenced in a study of blood T cell repertoires in COVID-19. The table came from immunoSEQ multiplex PCR; TCRdb's copy has only in-frame clones and leaves some out. The table includes some 140,000 clones, around four fifths detected once. Specimen: peripheral blood. The origin of the receptors is a human donor in a cohort sampled during active COVID-19.

This clone has a single count. The chain joins TRBV7-3 to TRBJ2-2; 7 bases are a match to TRBD1. In germline, CDR1 is SGHTA, CDR2 FQGTGA. This CDR3 has 15 residues. The V segment lost 6 bases and the J segment 5 bases; nucleotides outside the gene matches: 9. CDR3 region: CASSLTGARTGELFF. In DNA, the CDR3 is TGTGCCAGCAGTCTCACAGGGGCCCGGACCGGGGAGCTGTTTTTT.

The chain is built from TRBV19 and TRBJ2-7; 10 nucleotides line up with TRBD1. Germline trimming cut 6 bases from V and 2 bases from J; bases unmatched to any gene: 7. This CDR3 has 15 amino acids. Germline V gives CDR1 LNHDA, CDR2 SQIVND (reference sequence). The CDR3 nucleotides read TGTGCCAGTAGGGTTTCTGGGACAGGGGCCTACGAGCAGTACTTC. This sequence encodes CASRVSGTGAYEQYF.

The genes are TRBV20-1 and TRBJ2-7; D is unclear. With 3 bases removed from V and 2 bases from J, the gap between germline ends came to 14 bases. Looked up from germline, CDR1 is DFQATT and CDR2 is SNEGSKA (reference sequence). The CDR3 length is 14 residues. The CDR3 DNA sequence: TGCAGTGCTAGTCCAAGACTGGCCACCTACGAGCAGTACTTC. It codes for CSASPRLATYEQYF.

The chain combines TRBV11-2 with TRBJ1-6; D remains ambiguous. The CDR3 runs 16 residues. Trimming cost V 3 bases and J 0 bases, with 9 bases left between them. Germline assignment: CDR1 SGHAT and CDR2 FQNNGV. CDR3 sequence (DNA): TGTGCCAGCAGCTTTGCAAGCCTCTCCTATAATTCACCCCTCCACTTT. This sequence encodes CASSFASLSYNSPLHF.

This chain joins TRBV2 and TRBJ1-1; 8 bases align to TRBD1. The CDR3 runs to 14 residues. Germline loops: CDR1 SNHLY, CDR2 FYNNEI. The trim removed 7 bases at V and 0 bases at J, leaving 4 bases unmatched. CDR3 residues: CASIDRGLNTEAFF. The DNA of the CDR3 is TGTGCCAGCATCGACAGGGGTTTGAACACTGAAGCTTTCTTT.

This rearrangement joins TRBV19 to TRBJ1-6, with TRBD1 identical over 8 bases. V shed 5 bases and J 5 bases; nucleotides not matched to a gene: 5. This CDR3 is built from 15 residues. From germline, CDR1 is LNHDA and CDR2 SQIVND (reference sequence). This CDR3 is CASSAGQGHNSPLHF. Here the CDR3 DNA reads TGTGCCAGTAGTGCCGGACAGGGTCATAATTCACCCCTCCACTTT.

V and J are TRBV5-8 and TRBJ2-7; 9 bases are shared with TRBD1. Germline CDR1 reads SGHTS; CDR2 reads YDEGEE. Trimming cost V 4 bases and J 6 bases; bases outside gene matches: 17. The CDR3 totals 17 residues. CDR3 sequence: CASSLGMHGTGWSEQYF. CDR3 coding DNA: TGTGCCAGCAGCCTCGGAATGCACGGGACAGGGTGGAGCGAGCAGTACTTC.

The V call is TRBV6-5, the J call TRBJ2-7; possible D gene TRBD1, 5 bases. Germline lookup yields CDR1 MNHEY and CDR2 SVGAGI. V lost 2 bases to trimming and J lost 2 bases, with 13 bases between them. This CDR3 contains 15 residues. The chain's CDR3 is CASSYDRGPTYEQYF. In DNA, the CDR3 is TGTGCCAGCAGTTACGATAGGGGCCCCACCTACGAGCAGTACTTC.

In its sample, this clone was seen a few times. The chain is built from TRBV7-3 and TRBJ2-1; D unresolved. The CDR3 sequence is 14 residues long. V lost 5 bases and J 5 bases, leaving 13 bases between the germline ends. Per germline, CDR1 SGHTA and CDR2 FQGTGA. CDR3 protein: CASSPSSANNEQFF. The DNA of the CDR3 is TGTGCCAGCAGCCCATCCTCAGCGAACAATGAGCAGTTCTTC.

This clone was recorded only once. This chain uses TRBV3-1 (or the pseudogene TRBV3-2) with TRBJ1-2; weak D call: TRBD1 (6 bases). Trimming left V 3 bases short and J 8 bases short, with 13 bases between. Germline-derived CDR1 and CDR2 are LGHDT and YNNKEL (reference sequence). The CDR3 runs to 13 residues. The CDR3: CASSQAQGMGYTF. For the CDR3, the DNA is TGTGCCAGCAGCCAGGCGCAGGGGATGGGCTACACCTTC.

The chain combines TRBV3-1 (or the pseudogene TRBV3-2) with TRBJ2-7, with TRBD1 identical over 8 bases. V was clipped by 3 bases and J by 1 base; unmatched bases: 11. Germline CDR1 is LGHDT and CDR2 is YNNKEL (reference sequence). The CDR3 has 17 amino acids. The CDR3 reads CASSQGSTGTGSYEQYF. The CDR3 DNA reads TGTGCCAGCAGCCAGGGAAGTACCGGGACAGGATCCTACGAGCAGTACTTC.

This chain connects TRBV11-1 to TRBJ1-4, with 10 bases lining up with TRBD1. The CDR3 runs 14 residues. The germline V gene encodes CDR1 SGHAT and CDR2 FQDESV (reference sequence). J lost 5 bases, V lost 4 bases, and 1 base had no gene match. The CDR3 region is CASSWGQGNEKLFF. DNA for the CDR3: TGTGCCAGCAGCTGGGGACAGGGGAATGAAAAACTGTTTTTT.

This clone was detected only once. The chain is built from TRBV20-1 and TRBJ2-4; D may be TRBD2 (5 bases). Germline values: CDR1 DFQATT, CDR2 SNEGSKA (reference sequence). V lost 3 bases to trimming and J lost 12 bases, with 12 bases between them. There are 11 residues in the CDR3. CDR3 in amino acids: CSARYGERQYF. The CDR3, as DNA: TGCAGTGCTAGGTATGGGGAGCGTCAGTACTTC.

The V and J genes are TRBV3-1 (or the pseudogene TRBV3-2) and TRBJ1-3, with D tentatively TRBD1 (5 bases). Per the germline V gene, CDR1 is LGHDT and CDR2 is YNNKEL (reference sequence). The V gene lost 2 bases and the J gene lost 0 bases, with 11 bases spanning the gap. The CDR3 runs 16 residues. Written as DNA, the CDR3 is TGTGCCAGCAGCCAACCCGGACATTTCTCTGGAAACACCATATATTTT. Translation: CASSQPGHFSGNTIYF.

This sequence joins TRBV11-2 and TRBJ1-2; D unclear. Germline lookup yields CDR1 SGHAT and CDR2 FQNNGV. This CDR3 spans 14 amino acids. The ends were cut back, 5 bases at V and 5 bases at J, with 15 bases in the middle. Here the CDR3 reads CASSPGGRAYGYTF. CDR3 DNA: TGTGCCAGCAGCCCGGGAGGGAGGGCGTATGGCTACACCTTC.

A single count supports this clone. CDR3 nucleotides: TGTGCCAGCAGCCCTCCCGGGACAGGGGACTACACCTTC. Translation: CASSPPGTGDYTF. This chain uses TRBV9 with TRBJ1-2; 10 bases align to TRBD1. The CDR3 is 13 amino acids. After removal of 4 bases from V and 10 bases from J, the junction contained 7 bases not matched to a gene. The V gene's germline CDR1 is SGDLS and CDR2 YYNGEE.

The chain combines TRBV19 with TRBJ1-3; a weak D match, TRBD1 (5 bases). CDR1 LNHDA and CDR2 SQIVND come from the germline V gene (reference sequence). Trimming removed 7 bases from V and 8 bases from J, with 15 bases in between. The CDR3 consists of 13 residues. CDR3 region: CASTKDIPYTIYF. The CDR3 bases are TGTGCCAGTACTAAGGACATCCCATACACCATATATTTT.